This T cell receptor (beta chain) was retrieved from a study of blood T cells in healthy people across ages. Turning to this clonotype: A read error may account for a junction end that differs from germline.

The CDR3 totals 16 residues. Healthy Caucasians from Russia aged roughly 6 to 95 served as donors. Each sample gave at least 7 million isolated PBMCs. PCR was performed a second time for about 7 to 11 cycles using a sample-barcoded 5' primer and a J-beta primer mix. TCRdb re-called the 5' RACE reads with MiXCR, one entry per CDR3 protein. In the table there are 750,000 to 950,000 distinct CDR3 sequences, 25% to 30% of which are singletons. The same specimen was also included in a second study, on T cells of mothers and their children. Per that paper: Across the analysis, no persistent microchimeric T cell clones were detected.

The sequenced material came from blood. This TCR was recovered from a boy aged 5-17 years in good health. This rearrangement joins TRBV12-3 or TRBV12-4 to TRBJ2-3; unclear D gene. The CDR3 DNA follows: TGTGCCAGCAGTTTAGCGGCGAGATTTAGCACAGATACGGAGTATTTT. Its protein is CASSLAARFSTDTEYF.